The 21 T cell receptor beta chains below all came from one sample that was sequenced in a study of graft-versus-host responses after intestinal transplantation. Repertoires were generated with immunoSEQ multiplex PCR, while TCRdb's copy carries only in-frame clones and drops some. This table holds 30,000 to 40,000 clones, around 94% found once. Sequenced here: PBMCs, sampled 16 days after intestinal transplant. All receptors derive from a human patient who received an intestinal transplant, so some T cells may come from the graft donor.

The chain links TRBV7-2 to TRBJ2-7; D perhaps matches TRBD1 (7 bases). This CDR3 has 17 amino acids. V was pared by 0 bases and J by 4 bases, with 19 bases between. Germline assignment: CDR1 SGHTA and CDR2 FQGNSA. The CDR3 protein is CASSLAHYPTGRYEQYF. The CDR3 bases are TGTGCCAGCAGCTTAGCTCATTATCCGACAGGGAGGTACGAGCAGTACTTC.

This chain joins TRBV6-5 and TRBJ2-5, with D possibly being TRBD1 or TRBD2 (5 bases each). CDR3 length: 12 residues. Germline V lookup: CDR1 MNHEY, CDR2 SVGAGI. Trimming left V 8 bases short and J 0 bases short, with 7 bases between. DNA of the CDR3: TGTGCCAGCGTGGGGGACCAAGAGACCCAGTACTTC. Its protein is CASVGDQETQYF.

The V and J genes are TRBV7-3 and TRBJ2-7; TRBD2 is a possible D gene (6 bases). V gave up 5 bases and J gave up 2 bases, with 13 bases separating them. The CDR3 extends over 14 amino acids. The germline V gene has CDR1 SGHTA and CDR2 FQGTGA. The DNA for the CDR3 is TGTGCCAGCAGCCCAGATCGGGAGCCCTACGAGCAGTACTTC. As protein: CASSPDREPYEQYF.

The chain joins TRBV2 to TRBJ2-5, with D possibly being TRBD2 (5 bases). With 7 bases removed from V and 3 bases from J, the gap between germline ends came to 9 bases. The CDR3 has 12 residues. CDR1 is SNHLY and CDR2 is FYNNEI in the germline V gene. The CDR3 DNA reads TGTGCCAGCATTGAGGGTGAAGAGACCCAGTACTTC. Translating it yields CASIEGEETQYF.

In nucleotides, the CDR3 is TGTGCCAGCAGCTTGGCACTAGGCAGTGAAGCTTTCTTT. Its protein is CASSLALGSEAFF. The genes are TRBV5-6 and TRBJ1-1, with D unresolved. Germline CDR1 SGHDT, CDR2 YYEEEE. Between the trimmed V and J ends, which lost 0 bases and 7 bases, there was a span of 10 bases. The CDR3 loop spans 13 amino acids.

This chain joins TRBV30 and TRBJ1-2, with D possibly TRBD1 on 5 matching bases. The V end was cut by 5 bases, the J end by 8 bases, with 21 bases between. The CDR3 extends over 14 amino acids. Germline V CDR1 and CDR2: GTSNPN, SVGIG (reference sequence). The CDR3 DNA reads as TGTGCCTGGCTATTTCCGGGACTCTTAGACGGCTACACCTTC. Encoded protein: CAWLFPGLLDGYTF.

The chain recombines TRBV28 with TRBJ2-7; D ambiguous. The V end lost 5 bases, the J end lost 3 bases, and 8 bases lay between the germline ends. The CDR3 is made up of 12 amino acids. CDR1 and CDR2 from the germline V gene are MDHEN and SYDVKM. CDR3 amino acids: CASSPLNYEQYF. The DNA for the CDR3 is TGTGCCAGCAGTCCTCTGAACTACGAGCAGTACTTC. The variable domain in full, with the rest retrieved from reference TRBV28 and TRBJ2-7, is DVKVTQSSRYLVKRTGEKVFLECVQDMDHENMFWYRQDPGLGLRLIYFSYDVKMKEKGDIPEGYSVSREKKERFSLILESASTNQTSMYLCASSPLNYEQYFGPGTRLTVT.

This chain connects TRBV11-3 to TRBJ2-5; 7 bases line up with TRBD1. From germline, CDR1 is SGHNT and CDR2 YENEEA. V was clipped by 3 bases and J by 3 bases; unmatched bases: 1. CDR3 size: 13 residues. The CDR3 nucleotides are TGTGCCAGCAGCTTTACAGGGGAAGAGACCCAGTACTTC. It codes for CASSFTGEETQYF.

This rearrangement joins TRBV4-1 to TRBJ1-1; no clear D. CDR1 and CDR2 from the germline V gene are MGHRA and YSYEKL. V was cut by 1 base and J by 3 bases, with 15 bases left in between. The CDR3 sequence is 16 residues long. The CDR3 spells CASSQGRLNGDTEAFF. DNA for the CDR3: TGCGCCAGCAGCCAAGGAAGACTCAACGGGGACACTGAAGCTTTCTTT.

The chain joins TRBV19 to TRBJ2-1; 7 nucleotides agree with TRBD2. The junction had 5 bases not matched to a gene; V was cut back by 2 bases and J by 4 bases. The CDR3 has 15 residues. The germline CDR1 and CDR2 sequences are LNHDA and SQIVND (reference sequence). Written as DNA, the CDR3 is TGTGCCAGTAGTATACTAGCGGACGGATACAATGAGCAGTTCTTC. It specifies CASSILADGYNEQFF. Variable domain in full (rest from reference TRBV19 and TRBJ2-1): DGGITQSPKYLFRKEGQNVTLSCEQNLNHDAMYWYRQDPGQGLRLIYYSQIVNDFQKGDIAEGYSVSREKKESFPLTVTSAQKNPTAFYLCASSILADGYNEQFFGPGTRLTVL.

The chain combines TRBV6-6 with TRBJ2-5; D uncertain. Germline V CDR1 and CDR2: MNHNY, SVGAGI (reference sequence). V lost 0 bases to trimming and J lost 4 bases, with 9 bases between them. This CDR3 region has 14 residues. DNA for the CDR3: TGTGCCAGCAGTTACTCAGATCTAGTAGAGACCCAGTACTTC. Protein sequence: CASSYSDLVETQYF.

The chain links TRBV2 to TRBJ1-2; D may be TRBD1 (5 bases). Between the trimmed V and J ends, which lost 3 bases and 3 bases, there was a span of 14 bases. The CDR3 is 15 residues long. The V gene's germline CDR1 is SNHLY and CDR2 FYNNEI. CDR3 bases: TGTGCCAGCAGTGAGAGGGGCAGGGACGACTATGGCTACACCTTC. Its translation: CASSERGRDDYGYTF.

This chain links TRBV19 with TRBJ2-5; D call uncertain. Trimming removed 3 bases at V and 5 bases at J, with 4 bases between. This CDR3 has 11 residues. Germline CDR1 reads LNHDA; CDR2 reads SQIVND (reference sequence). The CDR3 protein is CASSMGETQYF. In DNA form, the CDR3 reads TGTGCCAGTAGTATGGGGGAGACCCAGTACTTC.

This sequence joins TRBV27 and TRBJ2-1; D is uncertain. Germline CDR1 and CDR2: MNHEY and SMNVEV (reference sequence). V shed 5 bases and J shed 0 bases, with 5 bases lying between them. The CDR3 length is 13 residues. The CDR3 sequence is CASSVYSYNEQFF. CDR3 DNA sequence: TGTGCCAGCAGTGTGTACTCCTACAATGAGCAGTTCTTC.

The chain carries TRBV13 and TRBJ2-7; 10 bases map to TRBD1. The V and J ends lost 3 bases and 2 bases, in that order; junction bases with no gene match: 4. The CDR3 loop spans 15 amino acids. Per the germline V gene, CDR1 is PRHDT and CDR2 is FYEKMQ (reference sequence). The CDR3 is CASSLGQGLTYEQYF. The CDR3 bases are TGTGCCAGCAGCTTGGGACAGGGGCTTACCTACGAGCAGTACTTC.

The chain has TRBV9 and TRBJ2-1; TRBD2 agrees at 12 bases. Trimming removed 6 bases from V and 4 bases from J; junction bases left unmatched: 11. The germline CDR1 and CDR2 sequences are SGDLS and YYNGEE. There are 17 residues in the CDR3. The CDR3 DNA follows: TGTGCCAGCAACAAAAAGAGGACTAGCGGGGATTACAATGAGCAGTTCTTC. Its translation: CASNKKRTSGDYNEQFF.

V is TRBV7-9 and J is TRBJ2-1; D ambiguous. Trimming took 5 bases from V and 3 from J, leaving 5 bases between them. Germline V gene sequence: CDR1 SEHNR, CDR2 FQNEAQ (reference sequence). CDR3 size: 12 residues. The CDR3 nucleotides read TGTGCCAGCAGCCCCGACTACAATGAGCAGTTCTTC. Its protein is CASSPDYNEQFF.

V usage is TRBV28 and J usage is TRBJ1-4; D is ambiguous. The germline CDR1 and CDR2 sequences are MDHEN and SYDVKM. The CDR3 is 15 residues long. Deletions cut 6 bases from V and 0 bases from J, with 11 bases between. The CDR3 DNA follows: TGTGCCAGCAGCCATCTGGTCGCAACTAATGAAAAACTGTTTTTT. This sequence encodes CASSHLVATNEKLFF. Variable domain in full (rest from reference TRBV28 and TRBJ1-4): DVKVTQSSRYLVKRTGEKVFLECVQDMDHENMFWYRQDPGLGLRLIYFSYDVKMKEKGDIPEGYSVSREKKERFSLILESASTNQTSMYLCASSHLVATNEKLFFGSGTQLSVL.

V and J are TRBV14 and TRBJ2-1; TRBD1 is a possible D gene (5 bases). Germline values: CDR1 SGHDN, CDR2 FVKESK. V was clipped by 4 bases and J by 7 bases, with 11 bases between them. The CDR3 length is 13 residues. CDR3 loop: CASSRSGQNEQFF. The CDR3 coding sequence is TGTGCCAGCAGCCGATCAGGGCAGAATGAGCAGTTCTTC. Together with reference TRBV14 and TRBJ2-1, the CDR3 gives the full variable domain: EAGVTQFPSHSVIEKGQTVTLRCDPISGHDNLYWYRRVMGKEIKFLLHFVKESKQDESGMPNNRFLAERTGGTYSTLKVQPAELEDSGVYFCASSRSGQNEQFFGPGTRLTVL.

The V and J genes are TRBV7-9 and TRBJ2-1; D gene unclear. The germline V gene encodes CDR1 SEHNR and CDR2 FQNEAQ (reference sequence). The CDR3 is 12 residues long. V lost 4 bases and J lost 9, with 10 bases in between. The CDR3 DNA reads TGTGCCAGCAGCTCCTTAGCCGGTGAGCAGTTCTTC. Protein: CASSSLAGEQFF.

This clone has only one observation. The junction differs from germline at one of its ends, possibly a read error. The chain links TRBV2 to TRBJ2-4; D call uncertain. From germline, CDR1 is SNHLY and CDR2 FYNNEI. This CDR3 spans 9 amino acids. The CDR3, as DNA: TGTGCCAGCAGTGAACCCCCTAGATTC. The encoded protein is CASSEPPRF.